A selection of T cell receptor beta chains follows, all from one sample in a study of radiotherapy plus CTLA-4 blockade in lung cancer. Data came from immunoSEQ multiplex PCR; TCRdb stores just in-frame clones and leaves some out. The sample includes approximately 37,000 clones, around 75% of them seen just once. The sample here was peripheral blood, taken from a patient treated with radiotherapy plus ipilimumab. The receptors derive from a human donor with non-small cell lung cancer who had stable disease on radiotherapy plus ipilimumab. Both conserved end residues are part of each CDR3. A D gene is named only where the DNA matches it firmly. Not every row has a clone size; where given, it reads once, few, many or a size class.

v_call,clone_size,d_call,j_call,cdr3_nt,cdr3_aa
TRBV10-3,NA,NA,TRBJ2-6,TGTGCCATCAGTGAGTCCCTGGCTGGGGCCAACGTCCTGACTTTT,CAISESLAGANVLTF
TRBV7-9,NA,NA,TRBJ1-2,TGTGCCAGCAGCTTAGACTACGGCGGCTACACCTTC,CASSLDYGGYTF
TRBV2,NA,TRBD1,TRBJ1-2,TGTGCCAGCAGGGTGACAGGGTCGGGTGGCTACACCTTC,CASRVTGSGGYTF
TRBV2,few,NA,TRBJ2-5,TGTGCCAGCAGCACAGGCAGGGGCGGAGAGACCCAGTACTTC,CASSTGRGGETQYF
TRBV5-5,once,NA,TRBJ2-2,TGTGCCAGCAGCCCGCGTCCTATGTCTCCCGGGGAGCTGTTTTTT,CASSPRPMSPGELFF
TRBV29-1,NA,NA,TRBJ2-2,TGCAGCGCGACTCTATTGGGTCAGGGGAACACCGGGGAGCTGTTTTTT,CSATLLGQGNTGELFF
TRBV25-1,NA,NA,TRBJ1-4,TGTGCCAGCAGTACTTCAACTTCGGGGGGGAGTCCAATGTTTTTT,CASSTSTSGGSPMFF
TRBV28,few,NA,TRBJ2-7,TGTGCCAGCAGTCCTCCCCGACAGGCAAACTACGAGCAGTACTTC,CASSPPRQANYEQYF
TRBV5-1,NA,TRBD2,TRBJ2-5,TGCGCCAGCAGCGTCGGGACTAGCGGGGAGACCCAGTACTTC,CASSVGTSGETQYF
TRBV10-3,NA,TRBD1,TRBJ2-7,TGTGCCATCAGTGACTTAGGACAGGGCTCCTACGAGCAGTACTTC,CAISDLGQGSYEQYF
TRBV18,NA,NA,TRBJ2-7,TGTGCCAGCTCACCATGGGGCCTGGACGAGCAGTACTTC,CASSPWGLDEQYF
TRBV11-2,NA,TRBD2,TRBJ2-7,TGTGCCAGCAGCTTGGGCGGGGGGGGCCTTGCTACCGAGCAGTACTTC,CASSLGGGGLATEQYF
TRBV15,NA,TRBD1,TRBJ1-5,TGTGCCACCAGCAGAGATCGACTACAGGGGACTAGATCTCAGCCCCAGCATTTT,CATSRDRLQGTRSQPQHF
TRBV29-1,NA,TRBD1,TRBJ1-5,TGCAGCGCTTCAGGGACAGGGTGGAATCAGCCCCAGCATTTT,CSASGTGWNQPQHF
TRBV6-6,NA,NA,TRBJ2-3,TGTGCCAGCATCCCCGGGGGGCAGGGAGTTAGAGATACGCAGTATTTT,CASIPGGQGVRDTQYF
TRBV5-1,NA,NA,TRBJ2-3,TGCGCCAGCAGCTTGGCGGGGGTGGATACGCAGTATTTT,CASSLAGVDTQYF
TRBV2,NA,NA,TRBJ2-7,TGTGCCAGCAGTGAAGCGCTTCGGGCGCCTCACCAGACAGTCCACGAGCAGTACTTC,CASSEALRAPHQTVHEQYF
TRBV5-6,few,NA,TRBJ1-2,TGTGCCAGCAGCCGTACAGGGATCGGCTATGGCTACACCTTC,CASSRTGIGYGYTF
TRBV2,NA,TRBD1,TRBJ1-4,TGTGCCAGCAGCAAGTCCGGGACAGGCAATGAAAAACTGTTTTTT,CASSKSGTGNEKLFF
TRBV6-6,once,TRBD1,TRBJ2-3,TGTGCCAGCAGTTACCGGGACAGGGGGTCAGATACGCAGTATTTT,CASSYRDRGSDTQYF
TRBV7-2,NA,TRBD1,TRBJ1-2,TGTGCCAGCAGCATTGGACAGGGGGAGATAGGCTACACCTTC,CASSIGQGEIGYTF
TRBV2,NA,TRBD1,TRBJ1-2,TGTGCCAGCAGGGACGGAGGGGGCGGCTACACCTTC,CASRDGGGGYTF
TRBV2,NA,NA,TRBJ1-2,TGTGCCAGCAGGGGGGCGGTGACTAACTATGGCTACACCTTC,CASRGAVTNYGYTF
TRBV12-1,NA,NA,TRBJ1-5,TGTGCCAGCAGCTTTGCCAGGGGCCTCAATCAGCCCCAGCATTTT,CASSFARGLNQPQHF